This T cell receptor beta chain was captured by sequencing in a study of shared clonotypes between healthy human individuals. Clones were sequenced by immunoSEQ multiplex PCR, and TCRdb holds only the in-frame ones, with some missing. The profile shows a few million clones, approximately 93% of them singletons. Looked up from germline, CDR1 is MGHRA and CDR2 is YSYEKL. V lost 1 base and J lost 5; bases outside the gene matches: 9. This CDR3 comprises 16 residues. From CD4+ cells came CD45RA+ naive and CD45RA-negative memory subsets. This sequence joins TRBV4-1 and TRBJ2-5; 8 bases agree with TRBD1. The sequenced material came from naive CD4+ T cells from PBMCs. Regarding subset: CD45RA+ positively selected. The source is a young man in good health. Some clones in this sample may be carry-over from other donors' samples. The CDR3 is CASSQGQGSYVETQYF. In DNA, the CDR3 is TGCGCCAGCAGCCAAGGACAGGGGTCGTACGTGGAGACCCAGTACTTC.